The entry below gives a single TCR beta chain sequence along with its context. The CDR3 is 14 amino acids. V lost 5 bases and J lost 4, with 14 bases in between. Germline CDR1 is SNHLY and CDR2 is FYNNEI. In the original processing: Reference gene primers were amplified, and this amplification served to estimate nucleated cell counts. The table came from immunoSEQ multiplex PCR; TCRdb's copy has only in-frame clones and leaves some out. D and trimming were read from the DNA, whereas the V and J calls and clone size are those reported in that table. The profile shows some 200,000 clones, roughly four fifths of them singletons. This sample stems from a study of blood T cell repertoires in COVID-19. Study as a whole: Sites across the United States, Italy and Spain contributed samples from acute and convalescent COVID-19. Nucleic acid was either cDNA or gDNA, and it came from T cells, B-cell-depleted T cells, or PBMCs.

The V and J genes are TRBV2 and TRBJ1-2; TRBD1 is a possible D gene (6 bases). Material for sequencing was peripheral blood. This receptor was obtained from a woman aged 35 to 49 with acute or convalescent COVID-19. The CDR3 DNA follows: TGTGCCAGCAGTCCTACAGGGACCAGCTATGGCTACACCTTC. Amino acids: CASSPTGTSYGYTF.